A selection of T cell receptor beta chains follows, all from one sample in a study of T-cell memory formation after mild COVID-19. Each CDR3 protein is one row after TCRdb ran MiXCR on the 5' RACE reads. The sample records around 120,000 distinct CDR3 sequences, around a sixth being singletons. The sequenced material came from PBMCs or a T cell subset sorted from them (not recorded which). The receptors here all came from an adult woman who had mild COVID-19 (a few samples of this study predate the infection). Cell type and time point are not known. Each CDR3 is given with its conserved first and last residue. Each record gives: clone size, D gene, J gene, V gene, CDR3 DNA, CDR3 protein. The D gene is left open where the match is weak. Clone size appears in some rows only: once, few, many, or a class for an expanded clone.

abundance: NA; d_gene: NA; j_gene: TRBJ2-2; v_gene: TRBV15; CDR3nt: TGTGCCACCAGCAGAGATTGGAGGGATGGAGACACCGGGGAGCTGTTTTTT; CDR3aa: CATSRDWRDGDTGELFF
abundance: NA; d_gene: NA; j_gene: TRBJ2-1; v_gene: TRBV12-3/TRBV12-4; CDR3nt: TGTGCCAGCACCCGCCTCGATGAGCAGTTCTTC; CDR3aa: CASTRLDEQFF
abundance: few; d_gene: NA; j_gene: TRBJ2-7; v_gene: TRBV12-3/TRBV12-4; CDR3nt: TGTGCCAGCACCTGGGACGGCCGACACTACGAGCAGTACTTC; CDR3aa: CASTWDGRHYEQYF
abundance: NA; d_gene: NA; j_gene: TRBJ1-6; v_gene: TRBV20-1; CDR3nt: TGCAGTGCTAGGGAGCCCTTCTATAATTCACCCCTACACTTT; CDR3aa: CSAREPFYNSPLHF
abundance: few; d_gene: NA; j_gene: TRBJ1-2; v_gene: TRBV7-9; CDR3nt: TGTGCCAGCAGCTTAGCCGCTACCCAATACTATGGCTACACCTTC; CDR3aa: CASSLAATQYYGYTF
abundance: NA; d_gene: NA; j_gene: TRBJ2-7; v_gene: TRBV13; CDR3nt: TGTGCCAGCAGATTAACAGGAGATTTGTCCTACGAGCAGTACTTC; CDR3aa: CASRLTGDLSYEQYF
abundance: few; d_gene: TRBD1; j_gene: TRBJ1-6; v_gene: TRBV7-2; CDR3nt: TGTGCCAGCAGCCAATCCGCTGGGACAGGGCGGTCACCCCTCCACTTT; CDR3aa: CASSQSAGTGRSPLHF
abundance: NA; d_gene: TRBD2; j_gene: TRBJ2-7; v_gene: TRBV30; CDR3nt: TGTGCCTGGGCCGGGACTAGCGGCTACGAGCAGTACTTC; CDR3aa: CAWAGTSGYEQYF
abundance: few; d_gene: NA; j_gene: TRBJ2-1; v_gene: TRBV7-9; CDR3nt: TGTGCCAGCAGCTTTTCTACAGTGCCGAACAATGAGCAGTTCTTC; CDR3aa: CASSFSTVPNNEQFF
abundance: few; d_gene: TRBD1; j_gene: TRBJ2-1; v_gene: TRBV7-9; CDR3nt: TGTGCCAGCAGCTTAGGTGTTGGACAGGGTGGGAATGAGCAGTTCTTC; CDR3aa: CASSLGVGQGGNEQFF
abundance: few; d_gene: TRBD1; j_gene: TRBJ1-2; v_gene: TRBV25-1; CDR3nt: TGTGCCAGCAGTGAACCCGGACAGGGGCTCTATGGCTACACCTTC; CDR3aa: CASSEPGQGLYGYTF
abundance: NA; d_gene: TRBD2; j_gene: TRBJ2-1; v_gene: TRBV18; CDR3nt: TGTGCCAGCTCACTTACCTCAGCGGGAGTTCGATGGGAGCAGTTCTTC; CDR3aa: CASSLTSAGVRWEQFF
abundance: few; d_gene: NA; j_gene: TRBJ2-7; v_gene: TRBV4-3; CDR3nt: TGCGCCAGCAGCCAAGTTGTGGGGGCCCCTTACGAGCAGTACTTC; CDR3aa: CASSQVVGAPYEQYF
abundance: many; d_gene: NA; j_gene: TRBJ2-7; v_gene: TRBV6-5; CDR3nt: TGTGCCAGCAGTTCCCGTCCGCTTGACAGGCCCTCCGAGCAGTACTTC; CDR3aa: CASSSRPLDRPSEQYF
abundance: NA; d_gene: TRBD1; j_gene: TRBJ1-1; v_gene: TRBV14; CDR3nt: TGTGCCAGCAGCGCACGGACAGGGAATGTGTACACTGAAGCTTTCTTT; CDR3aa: CASSARTGNVYTEAFF
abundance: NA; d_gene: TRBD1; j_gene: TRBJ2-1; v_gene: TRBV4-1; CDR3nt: TGCGCCAGCAGCCGGACAGGAACTACCTACAATGAGCAGTTCTTC; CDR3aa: CASSRTGTTYNEQFF
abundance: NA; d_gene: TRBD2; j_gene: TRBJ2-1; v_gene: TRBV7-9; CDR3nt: TGTGCCAGCAGCTCCAAGCGGGGAGAAAATCATGCCTACAATGAGCAGTTCTTC; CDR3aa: CASSSKRGENHAYNEQFF
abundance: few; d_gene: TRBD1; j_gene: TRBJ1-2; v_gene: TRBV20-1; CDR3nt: TGCAGTGCGACGGACAGGGCGGCCTATGGCTACACCTTC; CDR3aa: CSATDRAAYGYTF
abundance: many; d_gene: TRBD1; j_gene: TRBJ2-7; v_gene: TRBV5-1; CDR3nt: TGCGCCAGCAGCCTAACCGGGACAGCCTACGAGCAGTACTTC; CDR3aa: CASSLTGTAYEQYF
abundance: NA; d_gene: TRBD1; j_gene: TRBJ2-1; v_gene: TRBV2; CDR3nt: TGTGCCAGCAGTAGACAGGGTGTGGGCCTCAATGAGCAGTTCTTC; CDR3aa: CASSRQGVGLNEQFF
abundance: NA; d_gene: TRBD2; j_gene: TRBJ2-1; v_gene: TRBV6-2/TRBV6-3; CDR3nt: TGTGCCAGCAGGGGTGGACTAGCGGGGGTACCCCTCTACAATGAGCAGTTCTTC; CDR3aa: CASRGGLAGVPLYNEQFF
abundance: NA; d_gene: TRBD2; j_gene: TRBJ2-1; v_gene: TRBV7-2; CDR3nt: TGTGCCAGCAGCTCTAGCGGGAGGGGGCAGTTCTTC; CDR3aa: CASSSSGRGQFF
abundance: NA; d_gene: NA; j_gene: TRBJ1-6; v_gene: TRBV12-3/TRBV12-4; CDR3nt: TGTGCCAGCAGCTTTGATAATTCACCCCTCCACTTT; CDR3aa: CASSFDNSPLHF
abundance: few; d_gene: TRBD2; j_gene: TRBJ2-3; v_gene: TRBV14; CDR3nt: TGTGCCAGCAGCCAGCGAAACTTAGCGGGAGGCACAGATACGCAGTATTTT; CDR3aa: CASSQRNLAGGTDTQYF
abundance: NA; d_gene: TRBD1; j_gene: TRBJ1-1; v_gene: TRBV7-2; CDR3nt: TGTGCCAGCAGCTTTAAAACAGGGGGTGAAGCTTTCTTT; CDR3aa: CASSFKTGGEAFF
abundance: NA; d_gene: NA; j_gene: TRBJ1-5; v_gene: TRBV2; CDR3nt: TGTGCCAGCAGTGAATCGACAGACAATCAGCCCCAGCATTTT; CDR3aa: CASSESTDNQPQHF
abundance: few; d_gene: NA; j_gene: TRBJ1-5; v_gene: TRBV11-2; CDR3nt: TGTGCCAGCAGCTTAGATCCTAGGACAGCGAATCAGCCCCAGCATTTT; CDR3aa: CASSLDPRTANQPQHF
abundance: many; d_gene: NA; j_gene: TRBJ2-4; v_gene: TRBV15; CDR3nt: TGTGCCACCAGCAGAGACGGGGGCGCGTCGAACATTCAGTACTTC; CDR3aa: CATSRDGGASNIQYF